This T cell receptor beta chain was identified during a study of blood T cell repertoires in COVID-19. Study as a whole: PBMCs, B-cell-depleted T cells, or T cells were the source of the cDNA or gDNA that made up the material.

Germline CDR1 reads MNHEY; CDR2 reads SVGEGT. The CDR3 runs 13 residues. The trim removed 2 bases at V and 7 bases at J, leaving 4 bases unmatched. Recruitment covered roughly 22 US areas and drew participants whose ages spanned roughly 18 to 100 years. Recovered participants had two consecutive negative NP/OP PCR tests, healthcare professional clearance, or symptom resolution. The repertoire was sequenced with immunoSEQ multiplex PCR; TCRdb's copy has only in-frame clones and lacks some. The profile shows around 240,000 clones, about 82% of them singletons. This rearrangement joins TRBV6-2 or TRBV6-3 to TRBJ1-1; 7 nucleotides line up with TRBD1. This receptor was obtained from a woman in her fifties or sixties who had recovered from COVID-19. The specimen sequenced was PBMCs or T cells enriched from blood (not recorded which). This CDR3 reads CASSYRRDSEAFF. The CDR3 nucleotides read TGTGCCAGCAGTTACCGACGGGACAGTGAAGCTTTCTTT.